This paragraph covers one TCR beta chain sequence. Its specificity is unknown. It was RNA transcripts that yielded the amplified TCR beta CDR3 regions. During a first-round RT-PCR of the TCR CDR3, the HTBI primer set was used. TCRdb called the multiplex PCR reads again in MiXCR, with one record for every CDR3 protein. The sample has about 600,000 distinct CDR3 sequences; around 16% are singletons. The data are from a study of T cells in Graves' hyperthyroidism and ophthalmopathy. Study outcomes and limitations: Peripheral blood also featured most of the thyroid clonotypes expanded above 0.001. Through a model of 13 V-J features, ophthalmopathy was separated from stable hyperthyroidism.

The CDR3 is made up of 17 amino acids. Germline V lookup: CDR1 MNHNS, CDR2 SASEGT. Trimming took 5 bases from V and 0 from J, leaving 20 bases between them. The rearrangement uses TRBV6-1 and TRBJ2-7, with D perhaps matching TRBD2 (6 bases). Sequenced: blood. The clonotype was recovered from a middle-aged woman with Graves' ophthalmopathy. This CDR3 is CASSPVSGVLSSYEQYF. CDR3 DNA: TGTGCCAGCAGTCCCGTTTCGGGGGTCCTAAGCTCCTACGAGCAGTACTTC.